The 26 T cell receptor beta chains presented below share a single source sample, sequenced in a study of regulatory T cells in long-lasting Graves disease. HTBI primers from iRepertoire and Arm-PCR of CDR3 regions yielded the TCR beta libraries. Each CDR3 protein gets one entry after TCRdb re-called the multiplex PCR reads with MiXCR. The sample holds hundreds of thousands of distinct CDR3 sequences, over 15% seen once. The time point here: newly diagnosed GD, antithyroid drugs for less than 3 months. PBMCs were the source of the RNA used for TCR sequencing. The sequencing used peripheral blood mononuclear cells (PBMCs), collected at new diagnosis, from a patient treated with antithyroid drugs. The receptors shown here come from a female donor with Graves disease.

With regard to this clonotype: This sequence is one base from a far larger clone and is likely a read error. The CDR3 sequence: CASSSTGLAYEQFF. The CDR3 DNA follows: TGTGCCAGCAGCTCTACAGGCCTTGCCTACGAGCAGTTCTTC. The chain combines TRBV11-2 with TRBJ2-1; D possibly corresponds to TRBD1 (5 bases). V shed 4 bases and J shed 10 bases, with 17 bases lying between them. The CDR3 length is 14 residues. CDR1 and CDR2 (germline): SGHAT, FQNNGV.

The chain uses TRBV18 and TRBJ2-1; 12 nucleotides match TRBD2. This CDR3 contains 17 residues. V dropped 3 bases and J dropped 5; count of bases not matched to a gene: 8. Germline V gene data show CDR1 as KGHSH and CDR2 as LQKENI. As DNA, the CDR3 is TGTGCCAGCTCACCGTATGGACTAGCGGGGCCAAACAATGAGCAGTTCTTC. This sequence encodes CASSPYGLAGPNNEQFF.

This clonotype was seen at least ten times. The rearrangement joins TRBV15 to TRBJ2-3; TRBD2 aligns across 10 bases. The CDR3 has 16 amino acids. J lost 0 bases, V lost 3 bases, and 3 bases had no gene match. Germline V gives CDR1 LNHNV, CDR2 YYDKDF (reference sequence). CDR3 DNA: TGTGCCACCAGCAGTGGACTAGCGGCTAGCACAGATACGCAGTATTTT. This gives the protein CATSSGLAASTDTQYF.

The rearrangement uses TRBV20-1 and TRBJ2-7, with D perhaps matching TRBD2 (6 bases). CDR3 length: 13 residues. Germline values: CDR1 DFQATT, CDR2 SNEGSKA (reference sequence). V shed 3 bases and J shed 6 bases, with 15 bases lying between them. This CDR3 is CSARVGGYGEQYF. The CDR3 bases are TGCAGTGCTAGGGTTGGAGGGTATGGCGAGCAGTACTTC.

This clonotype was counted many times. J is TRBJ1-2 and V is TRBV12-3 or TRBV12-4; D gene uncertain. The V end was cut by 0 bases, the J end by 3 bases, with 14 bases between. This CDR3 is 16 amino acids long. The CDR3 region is CASSLAPREVDYGYTF. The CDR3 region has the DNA TGTGCCAGCAGTTTAGCTCCGAGAGAAGTCGACTATGGCTACACCTTC.

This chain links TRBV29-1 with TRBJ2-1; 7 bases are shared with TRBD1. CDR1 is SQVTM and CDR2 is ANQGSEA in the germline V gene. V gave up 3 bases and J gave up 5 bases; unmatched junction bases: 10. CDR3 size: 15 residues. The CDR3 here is CSVDRTGWLNNEQFF. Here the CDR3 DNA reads TGCAGCGTTGATCGGACAGGTTGGCTTAACAATGAGCAGTTCTTC.

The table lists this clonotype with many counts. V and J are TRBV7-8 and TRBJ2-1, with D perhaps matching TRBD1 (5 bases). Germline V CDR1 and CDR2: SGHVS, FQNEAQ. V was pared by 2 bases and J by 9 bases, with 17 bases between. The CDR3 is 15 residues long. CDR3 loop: CASSLLPGMVAEQFF. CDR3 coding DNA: TGTGCCAGCAGCTTATTGCCAGGGATGGTAGCTGAGCAGTTCTTC.

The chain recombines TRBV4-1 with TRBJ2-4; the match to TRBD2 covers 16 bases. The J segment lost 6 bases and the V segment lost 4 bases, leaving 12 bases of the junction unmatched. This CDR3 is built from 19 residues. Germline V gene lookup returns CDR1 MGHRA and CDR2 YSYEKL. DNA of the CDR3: TGCGCCAGCAGCCCTTTTTCTACCGGGACTAGCGGGAGGGGAAACATTCAGTACTTC. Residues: CASSPFSTGTSGRGNIQYF.

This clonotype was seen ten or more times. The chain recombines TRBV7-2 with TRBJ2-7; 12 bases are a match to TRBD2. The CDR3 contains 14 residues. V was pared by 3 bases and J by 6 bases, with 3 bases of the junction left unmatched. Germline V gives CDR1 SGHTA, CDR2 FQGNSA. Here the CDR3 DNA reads TGTGCCAGCAGCTTGACTAGCGGGAGAAGCGAGCAGTACTTC. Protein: CASSLTSGRSEQYF.

The CDR3: CASRKGEVLNTEAFF. The CDR3 DNA follows: TGTGCCAGTAGAAAGGGGGAGGTCCTGAACACTGAAGCTTTCTTT. The V and J genes are TRBV19 and TRBJ1-1, with a weak D call TRBD1 (6 bases). The ends were cut back, 6 bases at V and 0 bases at J, with 14 bases in the middle. The CDR3 covers 15 residues. Germline V gene data show CDR1 as LNHDA and CDR2 as SQIVND (reference sequence).

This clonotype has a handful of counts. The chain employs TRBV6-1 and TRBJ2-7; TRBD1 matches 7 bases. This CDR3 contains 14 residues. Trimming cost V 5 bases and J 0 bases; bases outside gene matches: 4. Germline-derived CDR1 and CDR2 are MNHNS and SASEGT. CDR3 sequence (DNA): TGTGCCAGCAGTCGGGACAGTGTCTCCTACGAGCAGTACTTC. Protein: CASSRDSVSYEQYF.

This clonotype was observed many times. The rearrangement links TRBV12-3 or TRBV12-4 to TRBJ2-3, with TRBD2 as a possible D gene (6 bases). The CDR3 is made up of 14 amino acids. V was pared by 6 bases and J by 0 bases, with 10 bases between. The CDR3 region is CASSVGTSTDTQYF. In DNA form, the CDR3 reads TGTGCCAGCAGCGTGGGGACTAGCACAGATACGCAGTATTTT.

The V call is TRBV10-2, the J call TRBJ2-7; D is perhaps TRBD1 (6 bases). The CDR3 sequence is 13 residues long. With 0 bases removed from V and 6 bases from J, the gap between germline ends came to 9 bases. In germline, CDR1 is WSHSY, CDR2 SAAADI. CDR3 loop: CASSESAGAEQYF. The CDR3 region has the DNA TGCGCCAGCAGTGAGTCGGCAGGGGCCGAGCAGTACTTC.

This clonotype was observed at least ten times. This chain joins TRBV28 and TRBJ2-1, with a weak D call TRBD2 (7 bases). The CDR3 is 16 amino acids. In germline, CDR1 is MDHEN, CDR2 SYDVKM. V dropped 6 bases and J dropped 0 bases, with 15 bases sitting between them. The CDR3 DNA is TGTGCCAGCAGCCGAGGGGGGGGCTTCTCCTACAATGAGCAGTTCTTC. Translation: CASSRGGGFSYNEQFF.

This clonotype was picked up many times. CDR3 sequence: CASSLSGANVLTF. CDR3 sequence (DNA): TGTGCCAGCAGCCTCTCTGGGGCCAACGTCCTGACTTTC. V usage is TRBV27 and J usage is TRBJ2-6; no definite D call. V was cut by 6 bases and J by 0 bases, with 3 bases left in between. Germline lookup yields CDR1 MNHEY and CDR2 SMNVEV (reference sequence). This CDR3 has 13 residues.

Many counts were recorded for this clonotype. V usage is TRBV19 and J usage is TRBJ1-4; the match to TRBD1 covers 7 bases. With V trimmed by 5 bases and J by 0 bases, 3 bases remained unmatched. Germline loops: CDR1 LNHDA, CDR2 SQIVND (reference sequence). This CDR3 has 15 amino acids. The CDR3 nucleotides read TGTGCCAGTAGTGAGACAGGGCCAACTAATGAAAAACTGTTTTTT. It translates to CASSETGPTNEKLFF.

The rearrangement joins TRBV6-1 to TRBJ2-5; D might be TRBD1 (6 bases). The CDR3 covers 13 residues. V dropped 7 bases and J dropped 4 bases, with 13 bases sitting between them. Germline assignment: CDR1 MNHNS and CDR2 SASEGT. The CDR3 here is CASTSLRGETQYF. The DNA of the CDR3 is TGTGCCAGCACCTCGCTCAGGGGAGAGACCCAGTACTTC.

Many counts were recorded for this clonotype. CDR3 region: CASSIRGQPQETQYF. The CDR3 DNA follows: TGTGCCAGTAGTATAAGGGGCCAGCCTCAAGAGACCCAGTACTTC. This rearrangement joins TRBV19 to TRBJ2-5, with D perhaps TRBD1 (5 bases). In germline, CDR1 is LNHDA, CDR2 SQIVND (reference sequence). V lost 2 bases to trimming and J lost 2 bases, with 12 bases between them. This CDR3 has 15 amino acids.

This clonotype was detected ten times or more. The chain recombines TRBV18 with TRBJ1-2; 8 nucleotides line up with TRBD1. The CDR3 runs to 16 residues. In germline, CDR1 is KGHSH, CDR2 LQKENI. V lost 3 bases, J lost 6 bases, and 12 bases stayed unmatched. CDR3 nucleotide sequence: TGTGCCAGCTCACCGGGCATTTCCAGGGGGCAAGATGGCTACACCTTC. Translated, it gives CASSPGISRGQDGYTF.

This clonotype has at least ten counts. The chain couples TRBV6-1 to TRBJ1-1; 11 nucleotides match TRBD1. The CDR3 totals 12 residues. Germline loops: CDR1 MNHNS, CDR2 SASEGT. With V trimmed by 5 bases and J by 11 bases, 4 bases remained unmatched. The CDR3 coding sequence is TGTGCCAGCAGTCGGACAGGGGGCGAGGCTTTCTTT. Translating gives CASSRTGGEAFF.

CDR3 loop: CASSPGTSEFF. CDR3 DNA sequence: TGTGCCAGCAGCCCCGGGACTAGCGAGTTCTTC. The genes are TRBV7-2 and TRBJ2-1; 10 bases fit TRBD2. The ends lost 5 bases at V and 14 bases at J; junction bases unmatched: 3. The CDR3 spans 11 residues. Germline CDR1 is SGHTA and CDR2 is FQGNSA.

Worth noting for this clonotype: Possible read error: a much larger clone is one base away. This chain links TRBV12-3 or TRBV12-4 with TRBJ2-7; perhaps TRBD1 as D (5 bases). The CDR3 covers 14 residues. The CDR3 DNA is TGTGCCAGCAGTTTATCAGGGTACTCCTGCGAGCAGTACTTC. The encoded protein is CASSLSGYSCEQYF.

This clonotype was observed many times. DNA for the CDR3: TGTGCCAGCAGAGAATATACCTACCTTTTAAATGAGCAGTTCTTC. Translating gives CASREYTYLLNEQFF. V gene TRBV6-1 combines with J gene TRBJ2-1; D gene ambiguous. CDR1 MNHNS and CDR2 SASEGT come from the germline V gene. The length of the CDR3 is 15 residues. V lost 6 bases and J lost 7, with 19 bases in between.

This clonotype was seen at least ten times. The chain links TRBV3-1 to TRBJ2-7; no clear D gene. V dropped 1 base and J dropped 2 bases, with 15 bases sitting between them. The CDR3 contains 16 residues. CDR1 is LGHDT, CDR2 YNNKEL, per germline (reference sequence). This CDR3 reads CASSQGAPRAPYEQYF. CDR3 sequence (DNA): TGTGCCAGCAGCCAAGGCGCGCCCCGCGCCCCCTACGAGCAGTACTTC.

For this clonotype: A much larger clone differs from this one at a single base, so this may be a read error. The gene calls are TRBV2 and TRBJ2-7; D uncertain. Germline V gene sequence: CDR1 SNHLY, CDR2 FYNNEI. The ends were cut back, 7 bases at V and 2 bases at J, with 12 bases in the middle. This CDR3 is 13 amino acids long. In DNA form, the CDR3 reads TGTGCCAGCAAGCATCCCTACACCTACGAGCAGTACTTC. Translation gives CASKHPYTYEQYF.

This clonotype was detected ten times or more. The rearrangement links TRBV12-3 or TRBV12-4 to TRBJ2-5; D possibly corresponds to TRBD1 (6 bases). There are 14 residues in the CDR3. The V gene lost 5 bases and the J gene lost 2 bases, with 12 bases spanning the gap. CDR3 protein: CASSPTGMQETQYF. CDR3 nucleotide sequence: TGTGCCAGCAGTCCTACAGGGATGCAAGAGACCCAGTACTTC.